One sample yielded the 17 T cell receptor beta chains listed below, sequenced in a study of blood T cell repertoires in COVID-19. Only in-frame clones appear in the TCRdb table, and some are missing; sequencing was by immunoSEQ multiplex PCR. The sample holds 200,000 to 250,000 clones, roughly 90% seen once. Input material: peripheral blood. These receptors were collected from a woman in her fifties or sixties with acute or convalescent COVID-19.

CDR3 sequence: CAWSMGQGEQPQHF. The CDR3 region has the DNA TGTGCCTGGAGTATGGGACAGGGGGAACAGCCCCAGCATTTT. The chain employs TRBV30 and TRBJ1-5; 11 positions agree with TRBD1. The ends lost 2 bases at V and 7 bases at J; junction bases unmatched: 4. This CDR3 is built from 14 residues. The germline V gene encodes CDR1 GTSNPN and CDR2 SVGIG (reference sequence).

The chain combines TRBV2 with TRBJ2-3; D is uncertain. Germline-derived CDR1 and CDR2 are SNHLY and FYNNEI. The V end lost 5 bases, the J end lost 1 base, and 13 bases lay between the germline ends. The CDR3 has 15 amino acids. The CDR3 here is CASSHPLTRTDTQYF. The CDR3 bases are TGTGCCAGCAGTCACCCCTTGACTCGCACAGATACGCAGTATTTT. Full variable domain (outside the CDR3, taken from reference TRBV2 and TRBJ2-3): EPEVTQTPSHQVTQMGQEVILRCVPISNHLYFYWYRQILGQKVEFLVSFYNNEISEKSEIFDDQFSVERPDGSNFTLKIRSTKLEDSAMYFCASSHPLTRTDTQYFGPGTRLTVL.

The V and J genes are TRBV4-2 and TRBJ2-7, with 7 nucleotides matching TRBD1. The germline CDR1 and CDR2 sequences are LGHNA and YNFKEQ. CDR3 length: 15 amino acids. The J segment lost 1 base and the V segment lost 4 bases, leaving 7 bases of the junction unmatched. The CDR3 coding sequence is TGTGCCAGCAGCCCGACAGGGTTCCCGTCCTACGAGCAGTACTTC. Its protein product is CASSPTGFPSYEQYF.

The chain carries TRBV4-2 and TRBJ2-7; 7 nucleotides match TRBD2. The J segment lost 5 bases and the V segment lost 5 bases, leaving 6 bases of the junction unmatched. The CDR3 loop spans 13 amino acids. Germline-derived CDR1 and CDR2 are LGHNA and YNFKEQ. CDR3 nucleotide sequence: TGTGCCAGCAGCAGGTTAGCGGGCCACGAGCAGTACTTC. Translated, it gives CASSRLAGHEQYF.

The chain carries TRBV9 and TRBJ1-6; D might be TRBD1 (5 bases). CDR3 length equals 16 residues. The ends were cut back, 7 bases at V and 3 bases at J, with 17 bases in the middle. Germline loops: CDR1 SGDLS, CDR2 YYNGEE. CDR3: CASSNGGGGYNSPLHF. The CDR3 nucleotides are TGTGCCAGCTCTAACGGAGGCGGGGGCTATAATTCACCCCTCCACTTT.

The chain has TRBV7-3 and TRBJ1-1; D gene uncertain. The CDR3 totals 14 residues. The germline V and J ends were trimmed by 2 bases and 0 bases, with 7 bases remaining between them. CDR1 SGHTA and CDR2 FQGTGA come from the germline V gene. This CDR3 is CASSLAAMNTEAFF. In DNA, the CDR3 is TGTGCCAGCAGCTTAGCAGCGATGAACACTGAAGCTTTCTTT.

This clone appeared a few times. This sequence joins TRBV5-1 and TRBJ2-2, with D perhaps TRBD2 (6 bases). There are 14 residues in the CDR3. Looked up from germline, CDR1 is SGHRS and CDR2 is YFSETQ. The V end was cut by 4 bases, the J end by 0 bases, with 7 bases between. The CDR3 bases are TGCGCCAGCAGCGGGGGGACGAACACCGGGGAGCTGTTTTTT. Translation gives CASSGGTNTGELFF. The full variable domain, in which reference TRBV5-1 and TRBJ2-2 provide the parts outside the CDR3, is KAGVTQTPRYLIKTRGQQVTLSCSPISGHRSVSWYQQTPGQGLQFLFEYFSETQRNKGNFPGRFSGRQFSNSRSEMNVSTLELGDSALYLCASSGGTNTGELFFGEGSRLTVL.

V is TRBV18 and J is TRBJ2-7; D is uncertain. The CDR3 runs 13 residues. Germline V gene data show CDR1 as KGHSH and CDR2 as LQKENI. Trimming took 6 bases from V and 0 from J, leaving 9 bases between them. CDR3 in amino acids: CASSVTPSYEQYF. For the CDR3, the DNA is TGTGCCAGCTCCGTTACACCCTCCTACGAGCAGTACTTC.

The count of this clone is one. The V gene is TRBV6-5, the J gene TRBJ1-5; 9 bases are shared with TRBD1. The CDR3 consists of 15 residues. V trimming: 2 bases; J trimming: 4 bases; junction bases outside the gene matches: 3. CDR1 MNHEY and CDR2 SVGAGI come from the germline V gene. CDR3 DNA sequence: TGTGCCAGCAGTTACGGGACAGGGCGTAATCAGCCCCAGCATTTT. Translated, it gives CASSYGTGRNQPQHF.

The chain combines TRBV10-3 with TRBJ1-5; the D is unclear. Germline V CDR1 and CDR2: ENHRY, SYGVKD. Trimming took 7 bases from V and 2 from J, leaving 12 bases between them. The CDR3 is made up of 14 amino acids. CDR3 sequence (DNA): TGTGCCATCAATCGAGGAGGCGGCAATCAGCCCCAGCATTTT. This encodes CAINRGGGNQPQHF.

The J gene is TRBJ2-7, the V gene TRBV28; 11 positions match TRBD2. The CDR3 runs to 17 residues. The trim removed 6 bases at V and 3 bases at J, leaving 13 bases unmatched. Germline values: CDR1 MDHEN, CDR2 SYDVKM. Here the CDR3 DNA reads TGTGCCAGCAGCCTTAGGCAGGGACTAGCGGACCACTACGAGCAGTACTTC. Residues: CASSLRQGLADHYEQYF.

V gene TRBV7-2 combines with J gene TRBJ1-2; D not certain. Germline V gives CDR1 SGHTA, CDR2 FQGNSA. The V gene lost 2 bases and the J gene lost 4 bases, with 14 bases spanning the gap. The CDR3 runs to 15 residues. The CDR3 loop is CASSLKVRQAYGYTF. In nucleotides, the CDR3 is TGTGCCAGCAGCTTAAAGGTTCGGCAGGCCTATGGCTACACCTTC.

This clone occurred once. This chain joins TRBV27 and TRBJ1-5; TRBD1 aligns across 7 bases. The germline V gene has CDR1 MNHEY and CDR2 SMNVEV (reference sequence). The CDR3 length is 15 residues. The J segment lost 9 bases and the V segment lost 5 bases, leaving 13 bases of the junction unmatched. The CDR3 DNA sequence: TGTGCCAGCAGTCCACAATCGACAGGGACTGGGCCCCAGCATTTT. It is translated as CASSPQSTGTGPQHF.

The chain uses TRBV28 and TRBJ1-1; 11 positions agree with TRBD1. The CDR3 runs to 19 residues. Trimming took 2 bases from V and 0 from J; bases not matched to a gene: 11. In germline, CDR1 is MDHEN, CDR2 SYDVKM. The CDR3 DNA is TGTGCCAGCAGTTTAGGGACAGGGGGGGCGGTAACCATGAACACTGAAGCTTTCTTT. The encoded protein is CASSLGTGGAVTMNTEAFF. Drawing the rest from reference TRBV28 and TRBJ1-1, the complete variable domain is DVKVTQSSRYLVKRTGEKVFLECVQDMDHENMFWYRQDPGLGLRLIYFSYDVKMKEKGDIPEGYSVSREKKERFSLILESASTNQTSMYLCASSLGTGGAVTMNTEAFFGQGTRLTVV.

The chain joins TRBV6-6 to TRBJ1-5, with D possibly matching TRBD1 (5 bases). Germline V gene lookup returns CDR1 MNHNY and CDR2 SVGAGI (reference sequence). The germline V and J ends were trimmed by 5 bases and 0 bases, with 11 bases remaining between them. This CDR3 is 15 amino acids long. CDR3 in DNA: TGTGCCAGCAGTCAAACAGGAGCTAGCAATCAGCCCCAGCATTTT. It codes for CASSQTGASNQPQHF.

This chain joins TRBV28 and TRBJ1-1; no definite D call. V dropped 5 bases and J dropped 9 bases, with 10 bases sitting between them. This CDR3 spans 11 amino acids. Per germline, CDR1 MDHEN and CDR2 SYDVKM. The CDR3 coding sequence is TGTGCCAGCAGTCACTTATTTAAAGCTTTCTTT. Encoded protein: CASSHLFKAFF.

The V call is TRBV14, the J call TRBJ2-2; 8 bases align to TRBD1. CDR1 SGHDN and CDR2 FVKESK come from the germline V gene. The CDR3 is made up of 15 amino acids. Trimming took 5 bases from V and 4 from J; bases not matched to a gene: 6. CDR3 DNA: TGTGCCAGCAGCTTGGACAGGGTGATCACCGGGGAGCTGTTTTTT. This translates into CASSLDRVITGELFF.